Presented here are 29 T cell receptor beta chains from one specimen sequenced in a study of blood T cells in healthy people across ages. Through a sample-barcoded 5' primer and a J-beta primer mix, a second PCR was run for roughly 7 to 11 cycles. TCRdb itself ran the 5' RACE reads through MiXCR, one entry per CDR3 protein. The sample shows approximately 900,000 distinct CDR3 sequences, about 48% of them seen only once. Sequenced material: blood. The source is a man aged 30 to 45 in good health.

The rearrangement uses TRBV28 and TRBJ2-7; D is unclear. V was clipped by 6 bases and J by 0 bases, with 12 bases between them. Germline V gene lookup returns CDR1 MDHEN and CDR2 SYDVKM. The CDR3 has 14 residues. CDR3 loop: CASSPPRTSYEQYF. The CDR3 bases are TGTGCCAGCAGCCCCCCAAGGACCTCCTACGAGCAGTACTTC.

J is TRBJ1-1 and V is TRBV6-1; weak D call: TRBD1 (6 bases). CDR1 is MNHNS and CDR2 is SASEGT in the germline V gene. The germline V and J ends were trimmed by 11 bases and 6 bases, with 13 bases remaining between them. This CDR3 has 11 residues. For the CDR3, the DNA is TGTGCCCTATGGGGGGGCGCTGAAGCTTTCTTT. This translates into CALWGGAEAFF.

The V call is TRBV5-1, the J call TRBJ2-7, with TRBD1 matching 7 bases. V gave up 4 bases and J gave up 4 bases; unmatched junction bases: 8. Germline V gene lookup returns CDR1 SGHRS and CDR2 YFSETQ. The CDR3 extends over 14 amino acids. The CDR3: CASSLASGQYEQYF. DNA of the CDR3: TGCGCCAGCAGCCTCGCGTCGGGACAGTACGAGCAGTACTTC.

In its sample, this clonotype was seen a few times. The V call is TRBV4-3, the J call TRBJ2-1; TRBD2 aligns across 8 bases. V lost 0 bases, J lost 6 bases, and 10 bases stayed unmatched. Germline CDR1 and CDR2: LGHNA and YSLEER. The CDR3 totals 17 residues. Here the CDR3 DNA reads TGCGCCAGCAGCCAAGACGCCGTGTCGGGAGGGGGCAATGAGCAGTTCTTC. Translated, it gives CASSQDAVSGGGNEQFF.

This clonotype is a singleton in its sample. A much larger clone lies one base from this, so it may be a read error. The rearrangement uses TRBV5-1 and TRBJ2-7; 8 positions agree with TRBD1. The CDR3 sequence is 14 residues long. V lost 4 bases to trimming and J lost 3 bases; unmatched junction nucleotides: 6. Looked up from germline, CDR1 is SGHRS and CDR2 is YFSETQ. CDR3 nucleotides: TGCGCCAGCAGCCCCGGGACAGGACACTACGAGCAGTACTTC. Encoded protein: CASSPGTGHYEQYF.

This chain connects TRBV7-8 to TRBJ2-5; the D is unclear. The germline CDR1 and CDR2 sequences are SGHVS and FQNEAQ. Trimming shortened V by 0 bases and J by 11 bases, and 19 bases separated the two germline ends. The CDR3 consists of 15 residues. This chain's CDR3 is CASSLAPTSPHEQYF. The CDR3 DNA sequence: TGTGCCAGCAGCTTAGCTCCGACTTCACCCCATGAGCAGTACTTC.

This chain links TRBV6-4 with TRBJ2-5; 7 positions match TRBD1. The CDR3 has 15 residues. After removal of 2 bases from V and 0 bases from J, the junction contained 3 bases not matched to a gene. Germline V CDR1 and CDR2: MRHNA, SNTAGT. The CDR3: CASSDRDSHQETQYF. DNA of the CDR3: TGTGCCAGCAGTGACCGGGACAGCCACCAAGAGACCCAGTACTTC.

This chain uses TRBV24-1 with TRBJ2-5; 7 positions agree with TRBD1. This CDR3 is built from 16 residues. Germline V gene lookup returns CDR1 KGHDR and CDR2 SFDVKD. The V gene end was trimmed by 3 bases and the J gene end by 5 bases; junction bases not matched to a gene: 11. CDR3 coding DNA: TGTGCCACCAGTGATCGACGACAGGGCGGCTGGGAGACCCAGTACTTC. Translating it yields CATSDRRQGGWETQYF.

This chain links TRBV7-2 with TRBJ2-5; 10 nucleotides match TRBD1. Germline values: CDR1 SGHTA, CDR2 FQGNSA. The CDR3 sequence is 15 residues long. V was clipped by 2 bases and J by 11 bases; unmatched bases: 11. CDR3 sequence reads: CASSLSTGGYNEQYF. The CDR3, as DNA: TGTGCCAGCAGCTTATCGACAGGGGGCTACAATGAGCAGTACTTC.

The chain is built from TRBV18 and TRBJ1-5; D gene ambiguous. CDR1 and CDR2 (germline): KGHSH, LQKENI. Trimming shortened V by 3 bases and J by 3 bases, and 15 bases separated the two germline ends. The CDR3 has 16 amino acids. The chain's CDR3 is CASSPQQAGVNQPQHF. Here the CDR3 DNA reads TGTGCCAGCTCACCCCAGCAGGCAGGAGTCAATCAGCCCCAGCATTTT.

V is TRBV7-3 and J is TRBJ2-3, with TRBD2 matching 9 bases. Germline assignment: CDR1 SGHTA and CDR2 FQGTGA. There are 14 residues in the CDR3. With V trimmed by 5 bases and J by 6 bases, 6 bases remained unmatched. CDR3 in amino acids: CASSEAGGGDTQYF. As DNA, the CDR3 is TGTGCCAGCAGCGAAGCGGGGGGTGGGGATACGCAGTATTTT.

V usage is TRBV15 and J usage is TRBJ1-5; the D is unclear. Trimming took off 0 bases at V and 9 bases at J, with 6 bases between the two ends. The CDR3 is 12 residues long. The germline V gene encodes CDR1 LNHNV and CDR2 YYDKDF (reference sequence). The CDR3 DNA reads TGTGCCACCAGCAGAGATGACGGGCCCCAGCATTTT. It yields the protein CATSRDDGPQHF.

This clonotype was observed a few times. V is TRBV6-5 and J is TRBJ2-5; no clear D. This CDR3 is 14 amino acids long. Trimming took off 0 bases at V and 1 base at J, with 6 bases between the two ends. CDR1 is MNHEY, CDR2 SVGAGI, per germline. CDR3 sequence (DNA): TGTGCCAGCAGTTACTCGGAACTCCAAGAGACCCAGTACTTC. Protein product: CASSYSELQETQYF.

This clonotype was picked up a small number of times. This chain joins TRBV21-1 and TRBJ1-6; the table assigns TRBD1, which was not confirmed against the DNA. TRBV21-1 is labeled a pseudogene. This CDR3 is 15 amino acids long. CDR3 amino acids: CASRSQGTVNSPLHF. DNA of the CDR3: TGTGCCAGCAGGTCACAGGGCACGGTTAATTCACCCCTCCACTTT.

DNA for the CDR3: TGCAGTGCTTTAGGACAGGGGGCAGAAAAACTGTTTTTT. It translates to CSALGQGAEKLFF. The J gene is TRBJ1-4, the V gene TRBV20-1, with 11 bases fitting TRBD1. Germline V CDR1 and CDR2: DFQATT, SNEGSKA (reference sequence). This CDR3 contains 13 residues. Germline trimming cut 5 bases from V and 8 bases from J; bases unmatched to any gene: 4.

This clonotype was detected once. This rearrangement joins TRBV6-2 or TRBV6-3 to TRBJ1-6, with 9 bases aligning to TRBD1. Germline loops: CDR1 MNHEY, CDR2 SVGEGT. J was trimmed by 10 bases and V by 8 bases; bases with no gene match: 6. The CDR3 has 13 residues. CDR3 bases: TGTGCCAGCCACGGGACAGGGAACTCACCCCTCCACTTT. The encoded protein is CASHGTGNSPLHF.

V is TRBV28 and J is TRBJ2-3, with 9 bases identical to TRBD2. The germline V gene encodes CDR1 MDHEN and CDR2 SYDVKM. Trimming removed 6 bases from V and 4 bases from J; junction bases left unmatched: 8. The CDR3 has 15 amino acids. CDR3 region: CASRDGVAGADTQYF. CDR3 nucleotide sequence: TGTGCCAGCAGGGATGGGGTAGCGGGGGCAGATACGCAGTATTTT.

This clonotype was found many times. This chain connects TRBV24-1 to TRBJ2-1; the D gene could be TRBD1 or TRBD2 (5 bases each). Trimming shortened V by 4 bases and J by 6 bases, and 12 bases separated the two germline ends. CDR1 and CDR2 (germline): KGHDR, SFDVKD. The CDR3 has 14 residues. DNA of the CDR3: TGTGCCACCAGTGACCGTGGGGACGTCAATGAGCAGTTCTTC. It specifies CATSDRGDVNEQFF.

As DNA, the CDR3 is TGTGCCAGCAGTTTACAAGAGAAGGGCTACACCTTC. This translates into CASSLQEKGYTF. This chain links TRBV12-3 or TRBV12-4 with TRBJ1-2; the D is unclear. The CDR3 extends over 12 amino acids. V gave up 2 bases and J gave up 8 bases, with 9 bases separating them.

This clonotype was observed a handful of times. Written as DNA, the CDR3 is TGTGCCAGCAGCGTAGCTACGTCTAGCGGGGCGGATGAGCAGTTCTTC. Its translation: CASSVATSSGADEQFF. The genes are TRBV9 and TRBJ2-1, with TRBD2 matching over 9 bases. The J segment lost 8 bases and the V segment lost 0 bases, leaving 9 bases of the junction unmatched. From germline, CDR1 is SGDLS and CDR2 YYNGEE. This CDR3 contains 16 residues.

Only a few counts were recorded for this clonotype. V and J are TRBV29-1 and TRBJ2-3, with 8 bases identical to TRBD2. CDR3 length: 14 residues. V lost 6 bases, J lost 1 base, and 6 bases stayed unmatched. Per the germline V gene, CDR1 is SQVTM and CDR2 is ANQGSEA. The CDR3 is CSVEPGLGTDTQYF. The CDR3 nucleotides are TGCAGCGTCGAACCGGGACTAGGCACAGATACGCAGTATTTT.

The chain couples TRBV5-1 to TRBJ2-5; TRBD1 matches 7 bases. The CDR3 length is 16 residues. The junction had 12 bases not matched to a gene; V was cut back by 2 bases and J by 5 bases. Germline-derived CDR1 and CDR2 are SGHRS and YFSETQ. The CDR3 protein is CASSLGGSLFVETQYF. CDR3 nucleotides: TGCGCCAGCAGCTTAGGGGGCAGCCTCTTTGTCGAGACCCAGTACTTC.

This clonotype was seen repeatedly, ten times or more. The CDR3: CASSMTASSYEQYF. The CDR3 region has the DNA TGTGCCAGCAGTATGACGGCTAGCTCCTACGAGCAGTACTTC. V gene TRBV6-5 combines with J gene TRBJ2-7; D is unresolved. CDR1 and CDR2 (germline): MNHEY, SVGAGI. The CDR3 loop spans 14 amino acids. V lost 5 bases to trimming and J lost 0 bases, with 11 bases between them.

Comment on this clonotype: This may come from a read error, since a much larger clone is one base off. The chain employs TRBV7-8 and TRBJ1-5; D may be TRBD1 (6 bases). The V end was cut by 8 bases, the J end by 5 bases, with 13 bases between. Per germline, CDR1 SGHVS and CDR2 FQNEAQ. The CDR3 extends over 13 amino acids. DNA for the CDR3: TGTGCCAGCGGAGGGGGGTACGATCAGCCCCAGCATTTT. Its protein is CASGGGYDQPQHF.

V and J are TRBV5-4 and TRBJ2-1, with 10 bases that match TRBD2. The CDR3 runs 16 residues. V lost 4 bases to trimming and J lost 5 bases; unmatched junction nucleotides: 9. Germline V gives CDR1 SGHNT, CDR2 YYREEE (reference sequence). The CDR3: CASSADLAGVNNEQFF. The CDR3 DNA reads as TGTGCCAGCAGCGCCGATCTAGCGGGGGTGAACAATGAGCAGTTCTTC.

V is TRBV7-9 and J is TRBJ2-3; maybe TRBD2 (6 bases). From germline, CDR1 is SEHNR and CDR2 FQNEAQ (reference sequence). The CDR3 spans 13 residues. Trimming took off 8 bases at V and 11 bases at J, with 20 bases between the two ends. The CDR3, as DNA: TGTGCCAGCCCTTCCCCAGAGGGGACTTTGCAGTATTTT. Translating gives CASPSPEGTLQYF.

The V gene is TRBV29-1, the J gene TRBJ1-2; D gene ambiguous. V was trimmed by 1 base and J by 2 bases, leaving 8 bases between them. Per germline, CDR1 SQVTM and CDR2 ANQGSEA. The CDR3 sequence is 13 residues long. The CDR3: CSVEGETNYGYTF. The CDR3 nucleotides are TGCAGCGTTGAAGGGGAAACAAACTATGGCTACACCTTC.

The chain links TRBV7-2 to TRBJ2-7; the D gene could be TRBD1 or TRBD2 (5 bases each). V lost 5 bases, J lost 0 bases, and 14 bases lay in between. The germline V gene has CDR1 SGHTA and CDR2 FQGNSA. The CDR3 totals 15 residues. This chain's CDR3 is CASSPLRGRSYEQYF. The CDR3 DNA reads TGTGCCAGCAGCCCCCTGAGGGGACGCTCCTACGAGCAGTACTTC.

This clonotype occurred many times. This chain joins TRBV4-1 and TRBJ2-3, with TRBD2 matching over 7 bases. The V segment lost 4 bases and the J segment 0 bases; nucleotides outside the gene matches: 7. This CDR3 comprises 16 residues. Germline assignment: CDR1 MGHRA and CDR2 YSYEKL. CDR3 residues: CASSPRRGGSTDTQYF. CDR3 bases: TGCGCCAGCAGCCCCAGGCGGGGAGGGAGCACAGATACGCAGTATTTT.